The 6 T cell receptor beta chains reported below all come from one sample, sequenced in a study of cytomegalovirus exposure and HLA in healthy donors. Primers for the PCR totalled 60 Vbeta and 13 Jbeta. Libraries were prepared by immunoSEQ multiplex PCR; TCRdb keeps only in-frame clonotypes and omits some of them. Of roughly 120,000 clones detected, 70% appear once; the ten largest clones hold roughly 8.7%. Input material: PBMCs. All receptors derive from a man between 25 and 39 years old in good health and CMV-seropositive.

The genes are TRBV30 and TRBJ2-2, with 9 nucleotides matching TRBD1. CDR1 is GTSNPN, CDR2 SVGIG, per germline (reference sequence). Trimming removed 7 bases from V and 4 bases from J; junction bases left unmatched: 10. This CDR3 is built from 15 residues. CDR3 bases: TGTGCCTACCAGAGACAGGGGGTGGGCACCGGGGAGCTGTTTTTT. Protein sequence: CAYQRQGVGTGELFF. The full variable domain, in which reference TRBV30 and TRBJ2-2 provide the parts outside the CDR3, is SQTIHQWPATLVQPVGSPLSLECTVEGTSNPNLYWYRQAAGRGLQLLFYSVGIGQISSEVPQNLSASRPQDRQFILSSKKLLLSDSGFYLCAYQRQGVGTGELFFGEGSRLTVL.

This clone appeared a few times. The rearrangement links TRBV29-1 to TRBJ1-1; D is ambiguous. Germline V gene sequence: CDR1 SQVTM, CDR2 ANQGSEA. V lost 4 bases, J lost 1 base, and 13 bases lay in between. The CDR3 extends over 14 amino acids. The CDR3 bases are TGCAGCGTTGTACAGACCGTCGGGAACACTGAAGCTTTCTTT. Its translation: CSVVQTVGNTEAFF.

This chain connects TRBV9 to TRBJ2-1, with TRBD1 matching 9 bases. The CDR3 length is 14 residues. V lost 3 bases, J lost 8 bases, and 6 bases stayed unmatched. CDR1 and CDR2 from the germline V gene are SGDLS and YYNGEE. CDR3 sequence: CASSERGQGDEQFF. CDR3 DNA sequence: TGTGCCAGCAGCGAGAGGGGACAGGGCGATGAGCAGTTCTTC.

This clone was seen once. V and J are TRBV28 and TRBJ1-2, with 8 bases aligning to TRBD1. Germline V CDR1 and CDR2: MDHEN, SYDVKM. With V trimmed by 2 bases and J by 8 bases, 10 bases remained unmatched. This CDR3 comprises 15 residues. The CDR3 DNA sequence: TGTGCCAGCAGTTTAAGGGGACAGGAGGCGGGGGGCTACACCTTC. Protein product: CASSLRGQEAGGYTF.

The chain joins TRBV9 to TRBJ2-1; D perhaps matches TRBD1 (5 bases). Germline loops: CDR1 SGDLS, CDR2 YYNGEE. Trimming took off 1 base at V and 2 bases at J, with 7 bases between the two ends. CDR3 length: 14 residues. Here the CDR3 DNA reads TGTGCCAGCAGCGTACAGGGCACCTACAATGAGCAGTTCTTC. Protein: CASSVQGTYNEQFF.

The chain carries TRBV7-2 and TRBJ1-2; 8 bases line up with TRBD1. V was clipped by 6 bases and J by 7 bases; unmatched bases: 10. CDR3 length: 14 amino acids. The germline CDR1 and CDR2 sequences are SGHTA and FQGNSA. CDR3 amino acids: CASSKNQGAGGYTF. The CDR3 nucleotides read TGTGCCAGCAGTAAAAACCAGGGGGCTGGTGGCTACACCTTC.